This T cell receptor beta chain was identified during a study of OX40 agonist ivuxolimab in advanced cancers. Across the study: Dose-escalation patients were diagnosed with hepatocellular carcinoma, melanoma, renal cell cancer or head and neck cancer. Averaging 60 years in age, with a range of roughly 20 to 90, the cohort was 65% to 90% male. Findings and caveats of the study: The expanded peripheral T cells' antigen specificity was not determined.

Profiling relied on immunoSEQ multiplex PCR, and the TCRdb table lists in-frame clones only, not all of them. The data hold around 68,000 clones, with around 93% observed a single time. This clone has a handful of counts. What it recognizes is unknown. The germline gives CDR1 MNHNS, CDR2 SASEGT. The J segment lost 3 bases and the V segment lost 5 bases, leaving 3 bases of the junction unmatched. The CDR3 spans 13 residues. This rearrangement joins TRBV6-1 to TRBJ1-1, with 7 bases lining up with TRBD1. The starting material was CD4+ or CD8+ T cells sorted from blood, obtained in a trial of the OX40 agonist ivuxolimab. The TCR sequence derives from an adult with an advanced solid tumor such as melanoma, head and neck, liver or kidney cancer. DNA of the CDR3: TGTGCCAGCAGTTCTCAGGGGGACACTGAAGCTTTCTTT. Its translation is CASSSQGDTEAFF.